This record looks at one TCR beta chain sequence and its context. The study ran its PCR with 60 Vbeta and 13 Jbeta primers. Data came from immunoSEQ multiplex PCR; TCRdb stores just in-frame clones and leaves some out. The table lists about 130,000 clones, more than 65% of them singletons, with 10% to 15% in the top ten. This sample is drawn from a study of cytomegalovirus exposure and HLA in healthy donors. The CDR3 is made up of 14 amino acids. Germline CDR1 is SEHNR and CDR2 is FQNEAQ (reference sequence). Trimming shortened V by 2 bases and J by 0 bases, and 6 bases separated the two germline ends.

The chain has TRBV7-9 and TRBJ2-3, with a possible D match to TRBD1 (6 bases). Source material: PBMCs. This receptor was taken from a woman aged 40 to 50 in good health and CMV-seropositive. The CDR3 protein is CASSLTGSTDTQYF. CDR3 DNA sequence: TGTGCCAGCAGCTTAACAGGGAGCACAGATACGCAGTATTTT.